Presented here are 17 T cell receptor beta chains from one specimen sequenced in a study of blood T cells in healthy people across ages. Through a sample-barcoded 5' primer and a J-beta primer mix, a second PCR was run for roughly 6 to 12 cycles. TCRdb reprocessed the 5' RACE reads via MiXCR and lists one record per CDR3 protein. This repertoire shows almost 800,000 distinct CDR3 sequences, about 62% found once; its top ten account for around 20%. The sample comprised blood. The receptors here all came from a man aged 25 to 40 in good health.

The chain links TRBV13 to TRBJ2-4, with D perhaps given as TRBD1 or TRBD2 (5 bases each). Trimming shortened V by 2 bases and J by 0 bases, and 11 bases separated the two germline ends. CDR1 and CDR2 from the germline V gene are PRHDT and FYEKMQ (reference sequence). This CDR3 comprises 16 residues. As DNA, the CDR3 is TGTGCCAGCAGCTTATTCGGGGACGTAGCCAAAAACATTCAGTACTTC. Amino acid sequence: CASSLFGDVAKNIQYF.

The chain is built from TRBV7-8 and TRBJ2-5; D is uncertain. The CDR3 is 15 residues long. Per germline, CDR1 SGHVS and CDR2 FQNEAQ. V was pared by 2 bases and J by 2 bases, with 12 bases between. CDR3 DNA: TGTGCCAGCAGCTTATCGGTACGGGTTCAAGAGACCCAGTACTTC. Amino acids: CASSLSVRVQETQYF.

This sequence joins TRBV12-3 or TRBV12-4 and TRBJ2-3; D ambiguous. This CDR3 contains 14 residues. V lost 5 bases and J lost 1, with 10 bases in between. CDR3 amino acids: CASSPPHGTDTQYF. In DNA form, the CDR3 reads TGTGCCAGCAGTCCACCCCACGGCACAGATACGCAGTATTTT.

The V and J genes are TRBV2 and TRBJ2-3; D uncertain. V was pared by 3 bases and J by 1 base, with 11 bases between. The germline gives CDR1 SNHLY, CDR2 FYNNEI. This CDR3 contains 15 residues. This CDR3 is CASSDEHWGTDTQYF. CDR3 bases: TGTGCCAGCAGTGACGAGCATTGGGGCACAGATACGCAGTATTTT.

The chain links TRBV2 to TRBJ1-1, with a possible D match to TRBD1 (5 bases). CDR1 SNHLY and CDR2 FYNNEI come from the germline V gene. CDR3 length: 13 residues. V shed 7 bases and J shed 4 bases, with 13 bases lying between them. CDR3 in amino acids: CASKEGRFTEAFF. The CDR3 DNA reads TGTGCCAGCAAGGAGGGACGGTTCACTGAAGCTTTCTTT. The full variable domain, its missing parts supplied by reference TRBV2 and TRBJ1-1, is EPEVTQTPSHQVTQMGQEVILRCVPISNHLYFYWYRQILGQKVEFLVSFYNNEISEKSEIFDDQFSVERPDGSNFTLKIRSTKLEDSAMYFCASKEGRFTEAFFGQGTRLTVV.

There are a few counts of this clonotype. This chain joins TRBV7-9 and TRBJ2-7; D might be TRBD1 (5 bases). V was pared by 2 bases and J by 7 bases, with 18 bases between. In germline, CDR1 is SEHNR, CDR2 FQNEAQ (reference sequence). There are 15 residues in the CDR3. The CDR3 nucleotides read TGTGCCAGCAGCTTAACAGGAGCTCTCGTAGCTGAGCAGTACTTC. Translating gives CASSLTGALVAEQYF.

The chain uses TRBV19 and TRBJ2-5; 8 nucleotides align to TRBD1. The CDR3 runs 16 residues. With 3 bases clipped from V and 5 bases from J, the junction kept 11 bases outside the gene matches. Germline-derived CDR1 and CDR2 are LNHDA and SQIVND (reference sequence). The CDR3 DNA reads TGTGCCAGTAGTATTCGGGGACAGGATGTCTGGGAGACCCAGTACTTC. This gives the protein CASSIRGQDVWETQYF.

A single count supports this clonotype. The V call is TRBV20-1, the J call TRBJ2-4; 13 bases map to TRBD2. Germline V lookup: CDR1 DFQATT, CDR2 SNEGSKA (reference sequence). The CDR3 totals 13 residues. J lost 15 bases, V lost 4 bases, and 9 bases had no gene match. In DNA, the CDR3 is TGCAGTGCTATGCCCGGACTAGCGGGAGAGTTGTACTTC. Translation gives CSAMPGLAGELYF.

This clonotype is a singleton in its sample. V usage is TRBV18 and J usage is TRBJ1-4; possible D gene TRBD1, 5 bases. V was cut by 6 bases and J by 8 bases, with 16 bases left in between. The CDR3 is made up of 14 amino acids. Germline V gene lookup returns CDR1 KGHSH and CDR2 LQKENI. Here the CDR3 DNA reads TGTGCCAGCTCCGCCGGGGCCTCGAGGGAAAAACTGTTTTTT. This encodes CASSAGASREKLFF. Together with reference TRBV18 and TRBJ1-4, the CDR3 gives the full variable domain: NAGVMQNPRHLVRRRGQEARLRCSPMKGHSHVYWYRQLPEEGLKFMVYLQKENIIDESGMPKERFSAEFPKEGPSILRIQQVVRGDSAAYFCASSAGASREKLFFGSGTQLSVL.

This clonotype came up once. The V call is TRBV5-1, the J call TRBJ1-1, with a tentative D call TRBD1 (6 bases). The germline gives CDR1 SGHRS, CDR2 YFSETQ. V was shortened by 4 bases and J by 7 bases, with 26 bases between the two germline ends. CDR3 length equals 17 residues. The DNA of the CDR3 is TGCGCCAGCAGCATGCAGGGGATCTCCGAGGCGTCCTTTGAAGCTTTCTTT. Its translation is CASSMQGISEASFEAFF.

This chain links TRBV5-6 with TRBJ1-1; no clear D gene. The CDR3 spans 13 residues. Germline assignment: CDR1 SGHDT and CDR2 YYEEEE. V lost 0 bases and J lost 7, with 10 bases in between. CDR3 sequence: CASSLVTDYEAFF. The CDR3, as DNA: TGTGCCAGCAGCTTGGTAACGGACTATGAAGCTTTCTTT.

This chain uses TRBV29-1 with TRBJ2-1, with D unresolved. Trimming cost V 8 bases and J 15 bases, with 14 bases left between them. The germline V gene has CDR1 SQVTM and CDR2 ANQGSEA. This CDR3 has 9 amino acids. Here the CDR3 reads CSFGPPMFF. The CDR3 bases are TGCAGCTTTGGACCTCCCATGTTCTTC.

J is TRBJ2-5 and V is TRBV20-1; 10 bases align to TRBD2. CDR1 and CDR2 from the germline V gene are DFQATT and SNEGSKA (reference sequence). J gave up 3 bases and V 0 bases, and 4 bases lay outside the gene matches. This CDR3 is 15 amino acids long. The CDR3 spells CSARDPSGGEETQYF. CDR3 DNA: TGCAGTGCTAGAGATCCCAGCGGGGGGGAAGAGACCCAGTACTTC.

This clonotype was seen more than once but under ten times. This chain connects TRBV27 to TRBJ2-7, with 7 bases fitting TRBD1. V lost 3 bases to trimming and J lost 2 bases; unmatched junction nucleotides: 4. Germline CDR1 MNHEY, CDR2 SMNVEV (reference sequence). The CDR3 sequence is 14 residues long. Here the CDR3 reads CASSFGTAPYEQYF. In DNA form, the CDR3 reads TGTGCCAGCAGTTTCGGGACAGCACCCTACGAGCAGTACTTC.

This clonotype was observed a few times. J is TRBJ1-4 and V is TRBV7-9; D uncertain. Germline CDR1 SEHNR, CDR2 FQNEAQ (reference sequence). V was trimmed by 6 bases and J by 7 bases, leaving 9 bases between them. CDR3 size: 12 residues. Here the CDR3 reads CASRREGEKLFF. The DNA for the CDR3 is TGTGCCAGCAGACGCGAGGGTGAAAAACTGTTTTTT.

This chain joins TRBV7-2 and TRBJ2-1, with no clear D. CDR3 length: 15 amino acids. Germline-derived CDR1 and CDR2 are SGHTA and FQGNSA. Trimming cost V 1 base and J 0 bases, with 7 bases left between them. Written as DNA, the CDR3 is TGTGCCAGCAGCTTAGTTACTTTCTCCTACAATGAGCAGTTCTTC. It codes for CASSLVTFSYNEQFF. Full variable domain (outside the CDR3, taken from reference TRBV7-2 and TRBJ2-1): GAGVSQSPSNKVTEKGKDVELRCDPISGHTALYWYRQSLGQGLEFLIYFQGNSAPDKSGLPSDRFSAERTGGSVSTLTIQRTQQEDSAVYLCASSLVTFSYNEQFFGPGTRLTVL.

The gene calls are TRBV30 and TRBJ2-1, with a weak D call TRBD1 (6 bases). Germline V gives CDR1 GTSNPN, CDR2 SVGIG (reference sequence). The CDR3 extends over 14 amino acids. Trimming removed 4 bases from V and 0 bases from J, with 10 bases in between. CDR3 DNA sequence: TGTGCCTGGAAAAGGGGGATCTCCTACAATGAGCAGTTCTTC. It is translated as CAWKRGISYNEQFF.